The 7 T cell receptor beta chains reported below all come from one sample, sequenced in a study of identical twins. MiXCR, run by TCRdb on the 5' RACE reads, gives a single entry per CDR3 protein. The data show 450,000 or so distinct CDR3 sequences, around 24% seen once. These data also featured in a second study, about T cells expressing NK-cell markers.

The sequenced material came from CD4+ T cells sorted from blood. The source of these receptors is a woman between 18 and 29 years old in good health.

This clonotype was found a few times. J is TRBJ1-1 and V is TRBV12-3 or TRBV12-4; the D is unclear. V was shortened by 2 bases and J by 10 bases, with 8 bases between the two germline ends. CDR3 length equals 11 residues. CDR3: CASSLQGIAFF. DNA of the CDR3: TGTGCCAGCAGTTTACAAGGCATAGCTTTCTTT.

The chain links TRBV3-1 to TRBJ2-2, with 8 bases matching TRBD1. Unmatched junction bases numbered 6, after V lost 5 bases and J lost 7 bases. The CDR3 extends over 14 amino acids. Per the germline V gene, CDR1 is LGHDT and CDR2 is YNNKEL (reference sequence). The CDR3 DNA sequence: TGTGCCAGCAGCTTCAACAGGGGGAACGGGGAGCTGTTTTTT. Protein sequence: CASSFNRGNGELFF.

The chain recombines TRBV6-2 or TRBV6-3 with TRBJ1-4; a possible D gene is TRBD1 (5 bases). Germline V gene sequence: CDR1 MNHEY, CDR2 SVGEGT. Between the trimmed V and J ends, which lost 7 bases and 14 bases, there was a span of 23 bases. This CDR3 is 14 amino acids long. CDR3 in DNA: TGTGCCAGCAAACAGGAGACCGCGAGGGGTCGGCTGTTTTTT. Translation gives CASKQETARGRLFF.

The chain joins TRBV6-1 to TRBJ1-5; 8 bases are shared with TRBD1. J lost 6 bases, V lost 6 bases, and 10 bases had no gene match. CDR3 length equals 15 residues. CDR1 MNHNS and CDR2 SASEGT come from the germline V gene. The CDR3 sequence: CASRKMSGGGQPQHF. The CDR3 nucleotides read TGTGCCAGCAGAAAGATGTCAGGGGGCGGTCAGCCCCAGCATTTT.

The gene calls are TRBV12-3 or TRBV12-4 and TRBJ1-4, with 9 bases that match TRBD1. V dropped 4 bases and J dropped 8; count of bases not matched to a gene: 8. The CDR3 covers 15 residues. The CDR3 bases are TGTGCCAGCAGTTCCCCGGGACAGGGTTGGGAAAAACTGTTTTTT. Translation gives CASSSPGQGWEKLFF.

This clonotype has just a few counts. The chain uses TRBV7-8 and TRBJ1-3; unclear D gene. The germline V gene has CDR1 SGHVS and CDR2 FQNEAQ. Trimming removed 0 bases from V and 1 base from J, with 10 bases in between. The CDR3 sequence is 16 residues long. The CDR3 region has the DNA TGTGCCAGCAGCTTAGCGCTTTCTGTATCTGGAAACACCATATATTTT. The encoded protein is CASSLALSVSGNTIYF. Complete variable domain (other parts from reference TRBV7-8 and TRBJ1-3): GAGVSQSPRYKVAKRGQDVALRCDPISGHVSLFWYQQALGQGPEFLTYFQNEAQLDKSGLPSDRFFAERPEGSVSTLKIQRTQQEDSAVYLCASSLALSVSGNTIYFGEGSWLTVV.

The J gene is TRBJ2-7, the V gene TRBV18; 7 positions match TRBD1. CDR1 and CDR2 (germline): KGHSH, LQKENI. V was clipped by 0 bases and J by 4 bases; unmatched bases: 6. CDR3 size: 15 residues. The CDR3 nucleotides are TGTGCCAGCTCACCACCGGGGACAGATCGTTACGAGCAGTACTTC. Encoded protein: CASSPPGTDRYEQYF.